A selection of T cell receptor beta chains follows, all from one sample in a study of shared clonotypes between healthy human individuals. The data were produced by immunoSEQ multiplex PCR, yet TCRdb's version contains in-frame clones alone and is incomplete. The sample yields more than 2,000,000 clones, 80% to 95% seen once. Source material: naive CD4+ T cells from PBMCs. Receptor source: a man aged 18 to 35 in good health. Some clones in this sample may be carry-over from other donors' samples. Each CDR3 is given with its conserved first and last residue. The order of the fields is D gene, V gene, J gene, clone size, CDR3 protein, CDR3 DNA. A D gene is named only where the DNA matches it firmly. Some rows mark clone size as missing; the rest say once, few, many or name a class of expanded clone.

d_gene: .; v_gene: TRBV6-6; j_gene: TRBJ2-4; abundance: .; CDR3aa: CASSSGFSKNIQYF; CDR3nt: TGTGCCAGCAGCTCAGGGTTTTCCAAAAACATTCAGTACTTC
d_gene: .; v_gene: TRBV5-1; j_gene: TRBJ2-1; abundance: .; CDR3aa: CASSFRGTSSYNEQFF; CDR3nt: TGCGCCAGCAGCTTTCGCGGGACGTCCTCCTACAATGAGCAGTTCTTC
d_gene: .; v_gene: TRBV29-1; j_gene: TRBJ2-7; abundance: .; CDR3aa: CSVEDVLAGRNEQYF; CDR3nt: TGCAGCGTTGAAGATGTGTTGGCAGGGAGGAACGAGCAGTACTTC
d_gene: .; v_gene: TRBV18; j_gene: TRBJ1-1; abundance: few; CDR3aa: CASSPKGNTEAFF; CDR3nt: TGTGCCAGCTCACCTAAGGGGAACACTGAAGCTTTCTTT
d_gene: .; v_gene: TRBV2; j_gene: TRBJ2-5; abundance: .; CDR3aa: CASSEIVVGETQYF; CDR3nt: TGTGCCAGCAGTGAAATTGTTGTGGGAGAGACCCAGTACTTC
d_gene: .; v_gene: TRBV5-1; j_gene: TRBJ2-1; abundance: .; CDR3aa: CASSMNNEQFF; CDR3nt: TGCGCCAGCAGCATGAACAATGAGCAGTTCTTC
d_gene: .; v_gene: TRBV5-1; j_gene: TRBJ2-2; abundance: .; CDR3aa: CASSWTGGLQKTGELFF; CDR3nt: TGCGCCAGCAGCTGGACCGGAGGACTACAAAAAACCGGGGAGCTGTTTTTT
d_gene: TRBD2; v_gene: TRBV5-1; j_gene: TRBJ2-1; abundance: .; CDR3aa: CASSLAFSGQGGMEQFF; CDR3nt: TGCGCCAGCAGCTTGGCGTTTAGCGGGCAAGGCGGAATGGAGCAGTTCTTC
d_gene: .; v_gene: TRBV2; j_gene: TRBJ1-2; abundance: .; CDR3aa: CASSEVREGGYTF; CDR3nt: TGTGCCAGCAGTGAAGTCCGTGAGGGTGGCTACACCTTC
d_gene: TRBD1; v_gene: TRBV28; j_gene: TRBJ1-2; abundance: .; CDR3aa: CASSWSASTTGANYGYTF; CDR3nt: TGTGCCAGCAGTTGGTCGGCCTCAACGACAGGGGCTAACTATGGCTACACCTTC
d_gene: TRBD1; v_gene: TRBV18; j_gene: TRBJ1-2; abundance: .; CDR3aa: CASSASQGEDGYTF; CDR3nt: TGTGCCAGCTCAGCAAGTCAGGGGGAAGATGGCTACACCTTC
d_gene: .; v_gene: TRBV10-1; j_gene: TRBJ1-5; abundance: .; CDR3aa: CASSESKGGWNQPQHF; CDR3nt: TGCGCCAGCAGTGAGTCGAAGGGGGGATGGAATCAGCCCCAGCATTTT
d_gene: .; v_gene: TRBV5-1; j_gene: TRBJ1-1; abundance: .; CDR3aa: CASSVDRLGGTEAFF; CDR3nt: TGCGCCAGCAGCGTCGACAGGCTTGGCGGTACTGAAGCTTTCTTT
d_gene: .; v_gene: TRBV25-1; j_gene: TRBJ2-5; abundance: .; CDR3aa: CASSERRAGRETQYF; CDR3nt: TGTGCCAGCAGTGAACGTCGGGCGGGAAGGGAGACCCAGTACTTC
d_gene: .; v_gene: TRBV18; j_gene: TRBJ2-5; abundance: few; CDR3aa: CASSPGQQETQYF; CDR3nt: TGTGCCAGCTCACCAGGGCAGCAAGAGACCCAGTACTTC
d_gene: .; v_gene: TRBV10-2; j_gene: TRBJ2-3; abundance: .; CDR3aa: CASSIGQPSTDTQYF; CDR3nt: TGCGCCAGCAGTATCGGACAGCCAAGCACAGATACGCAGTATTTT
d_gene: .; v_gene: TRBV7-9; j_gene: TRBJ1-2; abundance: .; CDR3aa: CASSLALQINYGYTF; CDR3nt: TGTGCCAGCAGCTTAGCGCTACAGATTAACTATGGCTACACCTTC
d_gene: TRBD2; v_gene: TRBV28; j_gene: TRBJ2-1; abundance: .; CDR3aa: CASILGTSGRSYNEQFF; CDR3nt: TGTGCCAGCATTTTAGGGACTAGCGGTCGCTCCTACAATGAGCAGTTCTTC
d_gene: .; v_gene: TRBV5-6; j_gene: TRBJ1-2; abundance: .; CDR3aa: CASSFGGGLNYGYTF; CDR3nt: TGTGCCAGCAGCTTCGGCGGGGGCTTAAACTATGGCTACACCTTC
d_gene: .; v_gene: TRBV7-2; j_gene: TRBJ2-3; abundance: .; CDR3aa: CASSFVGGGTDTQYF; CDR3nt: TGTGCCAGCAGCTTCGTCGGCGGTGGCACAGATACGCAGTATTTT
d_gene: .; v_gene: TRBV6-1; j_gene: TRBJ1-5; abundance: .; CDR3aa: CASSEEGGIQPQHF; CDR3nt: TGTGCCAGCAGTGAAGAGGGAGGGATCCAGCCCCAGCATTTT
d_gene: .; v_gene: TRBV4-1; j_gene: TRBJ1-4; abundance: few; CDR3aa: CASSQDLPRGEKLFF; CDR3nt: TGCGCCAGCAGCCAAGATCTCCCACGTGGTGAAAAACTGTTTTTT
d_gene: .; v_gene: TRBV29-1; j_gene: TRBJ2-3; abundance: .; CDR3aa: CSVETPTDTQYF; CDR3nt: TGCAGCGTTGAGACGCCCACAGATACGCAGTATTTT
d_gene: .; v_gene: TRBV27; j_gene: TRBJ2-1; abundance: .; CDR3aa: CASSLSRQGYNEQFF; CDR3nt: TGTGCCAGCAGTTTATCCCGGCAGGGGTACAATGAGCAGTTCTTC
d_gene: TRBD2; v_gene: TRBV9; j_gene: TRBJ2-2; abundance: .; CDR3aa: CASSVGGGPSGTGELFF; CDR3nt: TGTGCCAGCAGCGTCGGGGGAGGGCCCTCTGGCACCGGGGAGCTGTTTTTT
d_gene: .; v_gene: TRBV5-4; j_gene: TRBJ1-5; abundance: .; CDR3aa: CASSLGGTGNQPQHF; CDR3nt: TGTGCCAGCAGCTTGGGAGGTACAGGGAATCAGCCCCAGCATTTT
d_gene: .; v_gene: TRBV19; j_gene: TRBJ1-3; abundance: .; CDR3aa: CASSISPAGNTIYF; CDR3nt: TGTGCCAGTAGTATAAGCCCGGCTGGAAACACCATATATTTT
d_gene: TRBD1; v_gene: TRBV28; j_gene: TRBJ2-1; abundance: .; CDR3aa: CASSTTGSSYNEQFF; CDR3nt: TGTGCCAGCAGTACGACAGGGAGCTCCTACAATGAGCAGTTCTTC
d_gene: .; v_gene: TRBV7-3; j_gene: TRBJ2-1; abundance: .; CDR3aa: CASRASDRGAYNEQFF; CDR3nt: TGTGCCAGCAGGGCCAGCGATCGGGGTGCCTACAATGAGCAGTTCTTC
d_gene: .; v_gene: TRBV10-3; j_gene: TRBJ2-5; abundance: .; CDR3aa: CAISESGQKGTQYF; CDR3nt: TGTGCCATCAGTGAGTCCGGCCAAAAAGGGACCCAGTACTTC
d_gene: TRBD1; v_gene: TRBV29-1; j_gene: TRBJ2-2; abundance: .; CDR3aa: CSVEGTGYLGELFF; CDR3nt: TGCAGCGTTGAAGGGACAGGTTATCTCGGGGAGCTGTTTTTT
d_gene: .; v_gene: TRBV5-1; j_gene: TRBJ2-5; abundance: .; CDR3aa: CASSLNGGRQETQYF; CDR3nt: TGCGCCAGCAGCTTAAACGGAGGACGCCAAGAGACCCAGTACTTC
d_gene: TRBD1; v_gene: TRBV2; j_gene: TRBJ1-4; abundance: .; CDR3aa: CASSADRGPEKLFF; CDR3nt: TGTGCCAGCAGTGCGGACAGGGGGCCTGAAAAACTGTTTTTT
d_gene: .; v_gene: TRBV2; j_gene: TRBJ1-2; abundance: .; CDR3aa: CASRGARNYGYTF; CDR3nt: TGTGCCAGCCGGGGGGCGCGCAACTATGGCTACACCTTC
d_gene: TRBD1; v_gene: TRBV5-1; j_gene: TRBJ1-2; abundance: .; CDR3aa: CASSYRYGQGSDGYTF; CDR3nt: TGCGCCAGCAGCTACAGATACGGACAGGGGAGCGATGGCTACACCTTC
d_gene: .; v_gene: TRBV5-6; j_gene: TRBJ2-3; abundance: .; CDR3aa: CASSLGGNTQYF; CDR3nt: TGTGCCAGCAGCTTGGGCGGGAATACGCAGTATTTT
d_gene: .; v_gene: TRBV5-4; j_gene: TRBJ2-2; abundance: .; CDR3aa: CASSLEWPGGELFF; CDR3nt: TGTGCCAGCAGCTTGGAGTGGCCTGGCGGGGAGCTGTTTTTT
d_gene: TRBD1; v_gene: TRBV10-3; j_gene: TRBJ1-1; abundance: few; CDR3aa: CAISDWQGDTEAFF; CDR3nt: TGTGCCATCAGTGATTGGCAGGGGGACACTGAAGCTTTCTTT
d_gene: .; v_gene: TRBV6-1; j_gene: TRBJ1-5; abundance: .; CDR3aa: CASSEYPQAPGGNQPQHF; CDR3nt: TGTGCCAGCAGTGAATATCCCCAGGCCCCAGGAGGTAATCAGCCCCAGCATTTT
d_gene: TRBD1; v_gene: TRBV5-1; j_gene: TRBJ2-3; abundance: .; CDR3aa: CASRLSGTGFDTQYF; CDR3nt: TGCGCCAGCAGATTGTCCGGGACAGGGTTTGATACGCAGTATTTT
d_gene: TRBD2; v_gene: TRBV15; j_gene: TRBJ2-1; abundance: .; CDR3aa: CATSRGTSGAYNEQFF; CDR3nt: TGTGCCACCAGCAGGGGGACTAGCGGAGCCTACAATGAGCAGTTCTTC
d_gene: .; v_gene: TRBV9; j_gene: TRBJ2-7; abundance: .; CDR3aa: CASSPQDYEQYF; CDR3nt: TGTGCCAGCAGCCCCCAGGACTACGAGCAGTACTTC
d_gene: TRBD2; v_gene: TRBV18; j_gene: TRBJ2-7; abundance: .; CDR3aa: CASSPPGSGGVEQYF; CDR3nt: TGTGCCAGCTCACCGCCCGGCTCCGGGGGGGTCGAGCAGTACTTC
d_gene: .; v_gene: TRBV9; j_gene: TRBJ1-4; abundance: once; CDR3aa: CASSALRGQGEKLFF; CDR3nt: TGTGCCAGCAGCGCCCTCAGGGGCCAGGGTGAAAAACTGTTTTTT
d_gene: TRBD2; v_gene: TRBV7-2; j_gene: TRBJ2-7; abundance: once; CDR3aa: CASSPLSAGGNYEQYF; CDR3nt: TGTGCCAGCAGCCCCCTGAGCGCGGGAGGGAACTACGAGCAGTACTTC
d_gene: .; v_gene: TRBV5-4; j_gene: TRBJ2-3; abundance: .; CDR3aa: CASSLALFSTDTQYF; CDR3nt: TGTGCCAGCAGCTTGGCTCTATTTTCCACAGATACGCAGTATTTT
d_gene: TRBD2; v_gene: TRBV14; j_gene: TRBJ2-2; abundance: .; CDR3aa: CASTTGGANTGELFF; CDR3nt: TGTGCCAGCACCACCGGGGGGGCCAACACCGGGGAGCTGTTTTTT
d_gene: TRBD2; v_gene: TRBV7-3; j_gene: TRBJ2-5; abundance: .; CDR3aa: CASSPGRSGIETQYF; CDR3nt: TGTGCCAGCAGCCCGGGCAGAAGCGGGATCGAGACCCAGTACTTC
d_gene: .; v_gene: TRBV7-6; j_gene: TRBJ1-3; abundance: .; CDR3aa: CASSLHGSGGNTIYF; CDR3nt: TGTGCCAGCAGTCTCCACGGAAGTGGGGGAAACACCATATATTTT
d_gene: .; v_gene: TRBV6-5; j_gene: TRBJ2-7; abundance: .; CDR3aa: CASRKDRDPPYEQYF; CDR3nt: TGTGCCAGCAGGAAGGACAGAGATCCCCCCTACGAGCAGTACTTC
d_gene: .; v_gene: TRBV5-4; j_gene: TRBJ1-3; abundance: once; CDR3aa: CASSLLGNTIYF; CDR3nt: TGTGCCAGCAGCTTGTTGGGAAACACCATATATTTT
d_gene: .; v_gene: TRBV27; j_gene: TRBJ2-5; abundance: .; CDR3aa: CASSLFGTQKETQYF; CDR3nt: TGTGCCAGCAGTTTATTCGGGACACAGAAAGAGACCCAGTACTTC